The T cell receptor beta chain described here comes from a study of T cells of healthy individuals. MiXCR, applied by TCRdb to the 5' RACE reads, yields one record per CDR3 protein. The sample records tens of thousands of distinct CDR3 sequences, around 15% being singletons. In this sample, this clonotype turned up many times. There are 13 residues in the CDR3. V was pared by 5 bases and J by 1 base, with 6 bases between. This chain uses TRBV12-3 or TRBV12-4 with TRBJ1-5; maybe TRBD1 (5 bases). This clonotype was sampled from a human donor in good health. The CDR3 region is CASSGDSNQPQHF. In DNA, the CDR3 is TGTGCCAGCAGTGGGGACAGCAATCAGCCCCAGCATTTT.